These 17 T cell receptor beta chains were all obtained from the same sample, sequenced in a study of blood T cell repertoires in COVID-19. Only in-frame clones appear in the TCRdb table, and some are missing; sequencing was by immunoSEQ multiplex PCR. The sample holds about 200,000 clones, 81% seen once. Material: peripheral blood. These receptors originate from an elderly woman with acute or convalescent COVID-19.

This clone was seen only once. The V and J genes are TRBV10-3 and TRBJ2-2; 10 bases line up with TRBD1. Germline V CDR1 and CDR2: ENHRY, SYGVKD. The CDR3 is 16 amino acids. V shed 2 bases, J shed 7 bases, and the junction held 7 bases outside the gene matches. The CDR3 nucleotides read TGTGCCATCAGTGAGCCTGGGGGACAGGGGCGCGGGGAGCTGTTTTTT. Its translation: CAISEPGGQGRGELFF.

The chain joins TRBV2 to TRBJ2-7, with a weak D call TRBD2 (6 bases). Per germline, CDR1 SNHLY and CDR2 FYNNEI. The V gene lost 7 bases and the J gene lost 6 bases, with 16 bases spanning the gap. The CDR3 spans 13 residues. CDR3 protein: CASNWDGGGEQYF. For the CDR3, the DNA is TGTGCCAGCAATTGGGACGGGGGAGGCGAGCAGTACTTC.

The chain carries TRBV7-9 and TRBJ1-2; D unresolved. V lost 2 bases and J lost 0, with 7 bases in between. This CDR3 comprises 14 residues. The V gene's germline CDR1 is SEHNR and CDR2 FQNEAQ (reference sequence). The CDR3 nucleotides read TGTGCCAGCAGCTTATCGGGATCTAACTATGGCTACACCTTC. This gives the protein CASSLSGSNYGYTF.

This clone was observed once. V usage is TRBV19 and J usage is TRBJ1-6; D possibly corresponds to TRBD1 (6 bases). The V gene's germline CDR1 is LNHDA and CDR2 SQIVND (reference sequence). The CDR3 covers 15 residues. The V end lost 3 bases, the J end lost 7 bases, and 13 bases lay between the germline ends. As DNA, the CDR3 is TGTGCCAGTAGTATCGCGGACAGAATCAATTCACCCCTCCACTTT. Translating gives CASSIADRINSPLHF. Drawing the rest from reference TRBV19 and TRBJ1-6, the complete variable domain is DGGITQSPKYLFRKEGQNVTLSCEQNLNHDAMYWYRQDPGQGLRLIYYSQIVNDFQKGDIAEGYSVSREKKESFPLTVTSAQKNPTAFYLCASSIADRINSPLHFGNGTRLTVT.

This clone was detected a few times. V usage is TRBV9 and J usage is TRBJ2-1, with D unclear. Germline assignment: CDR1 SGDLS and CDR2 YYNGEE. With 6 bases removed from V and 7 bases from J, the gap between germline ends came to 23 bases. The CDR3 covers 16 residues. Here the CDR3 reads CASTSEANHRRNEQFF. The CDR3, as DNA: TGTGCCAGCACTTCTGAGGCTAACCACCGCCGAAATGAGCAGTTCTTC.

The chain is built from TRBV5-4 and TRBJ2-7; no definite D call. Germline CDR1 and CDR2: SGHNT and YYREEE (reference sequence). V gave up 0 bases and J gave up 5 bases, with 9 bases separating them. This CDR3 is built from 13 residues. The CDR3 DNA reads TGTGCCAGCAGCTTGGTGTCTAGTAACGAGCAGTACTTC. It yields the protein CASSLVSSNEQYF.

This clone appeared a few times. The CDR3 region has the DNA TGCGCCAGCAGCCAAGATCCGACAGGGGGAATGAACACTGAAGCTTTCTTT. Translated: CASSQDPTGGMNTEAFF. The V gene is TRBV4-1, the J gene TRBJ1-1; 9 bases are shared with TRBD1. CDR1 is MGHRA and CDR2 is YSYEKL in the germline V gene. J was trimmed by 0 bases and V by 0 bases; bases with no gene match: 5. This CDR3 is built from 17 residues.

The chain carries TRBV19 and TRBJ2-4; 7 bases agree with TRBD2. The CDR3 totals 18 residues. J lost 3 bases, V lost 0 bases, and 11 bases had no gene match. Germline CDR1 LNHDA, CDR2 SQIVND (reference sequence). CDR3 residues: CASSIDRGRVAGKNIQYF. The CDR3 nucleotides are TGTGCCAGTAGTATAGATCGGGGGAGGGTAGCGGGCAAAAACATTCAGTACTTC. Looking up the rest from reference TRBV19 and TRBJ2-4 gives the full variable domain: DGGITQSPKYLFRKEGQNVTLSCEQNLNHDAMYWYRQDPGQGLRLIYYSQIVNDFQKGDIAEGYSVSREKKESFPLTVTSAQKNPTAFYLCASSIDRGRVAGKNIQYFGAGTRLSVL.

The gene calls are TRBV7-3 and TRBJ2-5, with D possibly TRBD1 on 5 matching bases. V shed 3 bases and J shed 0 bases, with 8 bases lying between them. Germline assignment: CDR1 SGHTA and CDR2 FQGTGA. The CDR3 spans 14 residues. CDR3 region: CASSFDSYQETQYF. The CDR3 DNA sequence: TGTGCCAGCAGCTTCGACAGTTACCAAGAGACCCAGTACTTC. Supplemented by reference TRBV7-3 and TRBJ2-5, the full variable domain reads GAGVSQTPSNKVTEKGKYVELRCDPISGHTALYWYRQSLGQGPEFLIYFQGTGAADDSGLPNDRFFAVRPEGSVSTLKIQRTERGDSAVYLCASSFDSYQETQYFGPGTRLLVL.

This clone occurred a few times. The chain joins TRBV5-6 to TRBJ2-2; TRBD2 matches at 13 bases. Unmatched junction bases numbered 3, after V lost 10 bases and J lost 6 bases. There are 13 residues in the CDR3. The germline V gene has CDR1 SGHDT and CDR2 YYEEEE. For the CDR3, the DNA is TGTGCCGGAGGACTAGCGGGGGCCGGGGAGCTGTTTTTT. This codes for CAGGLAGAGELFF.

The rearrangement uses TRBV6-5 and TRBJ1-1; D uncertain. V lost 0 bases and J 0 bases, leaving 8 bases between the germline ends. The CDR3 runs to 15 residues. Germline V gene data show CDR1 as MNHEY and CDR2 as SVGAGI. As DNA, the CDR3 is TGTGCCAGCAGTTACTCAACAGTGATGAACACTGAAGCTTTCTTT. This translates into CASSYSTVMNTEAFF.

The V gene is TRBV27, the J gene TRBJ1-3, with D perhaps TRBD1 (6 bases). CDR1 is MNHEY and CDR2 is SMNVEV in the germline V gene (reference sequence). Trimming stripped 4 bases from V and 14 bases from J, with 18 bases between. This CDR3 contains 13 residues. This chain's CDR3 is CASSWGPEGVLYF. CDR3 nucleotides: TGTGCCAGCAGTTGGGGGCCAGAGGGGGTCCTATATTTT.

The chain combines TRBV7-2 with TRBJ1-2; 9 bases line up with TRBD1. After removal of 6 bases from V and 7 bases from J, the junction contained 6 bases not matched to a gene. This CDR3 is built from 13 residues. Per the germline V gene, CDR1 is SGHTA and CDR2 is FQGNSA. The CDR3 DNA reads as TGTGCCAGCAGTTGGGACAGGGAGAGTGGCTACACCTTC. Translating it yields CASSWDRESGYTF.

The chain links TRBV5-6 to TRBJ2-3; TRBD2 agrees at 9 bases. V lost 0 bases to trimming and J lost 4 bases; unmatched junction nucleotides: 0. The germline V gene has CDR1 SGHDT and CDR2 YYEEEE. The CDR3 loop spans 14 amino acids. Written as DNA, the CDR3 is TGTGCCAGCAGCTTGGGACTAGCGGCAGATACGCAGTATTTT. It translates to CASSLGLAADTQYF.

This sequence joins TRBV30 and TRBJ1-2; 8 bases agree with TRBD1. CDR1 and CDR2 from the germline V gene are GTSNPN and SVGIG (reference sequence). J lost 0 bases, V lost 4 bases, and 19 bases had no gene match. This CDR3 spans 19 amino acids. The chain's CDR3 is CAWMRGDRTLELPNYGYTF. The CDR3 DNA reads TGTGCCTGGATGAGGGGGGACAGGACTTTGGAACTGCCTAACTATGGCTACACCTTC.

In nucleotides, the CDR3 is TGTGCCAGCAGTCCAGGGGTTGGGAATGAGCAGTTCTTC. Residues: CASSPGVGNEQFF. V is TRBV12-3 or TRBV12-4 and J is TRBJ2-1, with D maybe TRBD1 (6 bases). The V end was cut by 5 bases, the J end by 7 bases, with 12 bases between. CDR3 length: 13 amino acids.

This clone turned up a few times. CDR3 nucleotide sequence: TGTGCCAGCAGTAGCGACAGGGATCAGCCCCAGCATTTT. Its protein product is CASSSDRDQPQHF. This rearrangement joins TRBV6-4 to TRBJ1-5, with 7 bases matching TRBD1. The CDR3 covers 13 residues. Germline V lookup: CDR1 MRHNA, CDR2 SNTAGT. V lost 5 bases and J lost 5; bases outside the gene matches: 3.